The source of this TCR beta chain is a study of pediatric ulcerative colitis (dated by TCRdb to about 2019). Broadly, across the study: Of the ulcerative colitis patients, seven or eight had pancolitis and two had left-sided colitis, and histology in every patient was consistent with ulcerative colitis. From nine newly diagnosed, treatment-naive pediatric ulcerative colitis patients and a few non-IBD control children, paired blood and rectal samples were collected. By Pediatric Ulcerative Colitis Activity Index, a couple of patients had mild disease, several had moderate disease and three had acute severe colitis.

Through the immunoSEQ TRB Survey service, multiplex V and J primers were used to amplify rearranged CDR3 beta regions from genomic DNA. To keep sequencing depth equal across samples, survey-level depth of up to 500,000 reads per sample was applied. Libraries were purified and pooled, and sequencing was performed on Illumina technology. As for the authors' bioinformatics: Productive clonality, sample overlap, pairwise scatters, CDR3 beta length, V/D/J gene usage and productiveness were all assessed with the immunoSEQ online tools. Calculated diversity was the number of unique rearrangements divided by total templates times 100; Shannon and Simpson indices were also computed. Z-score normalized data were analyzed by principal component analysis with the R prcomp function and the ggbiplot package. Morisita's index was used to quantify the clonal overlap between blood and rectum within each subject. In its TCRdb copy, this immuneACCESS table keeps in-frame sequences only and misses some clones. Where compared with another copy, unresolved V genes explain less than half of these, and the others have no known cause. D and trimming come from the DNA, and the V and J calls and clone size come from that table. The sample contains around 61,000 clones, 86% of them found a single time. The biggest ten clones account for roughly 3.8% of the sample.

On this clone: This clone's antigen is unknown. Within one base of it there is no much larger clone, and no base qualities were kept.

Paper-wide results and their limitations: Because repertoires were derived from total lymphocyte DNA, patterns in rare subsets such as regulatory T cells may not have been reflected. Significantly higher autologous blood-rectal clonal overlap was found in ulcerative colitis patients than in controls, which suggested increased T cell trafficking to inflamed tissue. A couple of rectal CDR3 clonotypes were found in every ulcerative colitis patient but in no control. A couple of patients' blood samples yielded substantially fewer templates for technical reasons and were excluded from blood-rectal overlap analysis. The healthy control group was small, with only a few individuals. Rectal repertoire features separated controls, mild-moderate and acute severe colitis patients; acute severe colitis showed reduced rectal diversity due to clonal expansions.

Before the diagnostic colonoscopy, none of the ulcerative colitis patients had been given immunosuppressive medication. A blood sample was drawn at the time of the colonoscopy. The Wizard kit (Promega) was used to extract genomic DNA from the blood and intestinal samples. The source of this sequence is a boy aged 5 to 17 with severe ulcerative colitis. Sequencing input: blood.

The sequenced DNA: TGTGCCAGCAGTTACCCCCGGGACAGGGAGCGCTATGGCTACACCTTC. It encodes CASSYPRDRERYGYTF. The V gene is TRBV6-5 and the J gene is TRBJ1-2, with TRBD1 identical over 9 junction bases. Compared with germline, V lacks 2 bases and J lacks 4 bases; bases without a gene match: 8. Spanning cysteine to phenylalanine, the CDR3 consists of 16 amino acids. Only the CDR3 portion is preserved as DNA: 48 bases, with reading frame beginning at the first base. CDR1 and CDR2, per the germline V gene, are MNHEY and SVGAGI.